These 9 T cell receptor beta chains were sequenced from one sample in a study of OX40 agonist ivuxolimab in advanced cancers. Assay used: immunoSEQ multiplex PCR; TCRdb lists only in-frame clones, some missing. The data show about 71,000 clones, with 84% seen just once and around 0.77% held by the top ten. Sample: CD4+ or CD8+ T cells sorted from blood, taken in a trial of the OX40 agonist ivuxolimab. Source of these receptors: an adult with an advanced solid tumor such as melanoma, head and neck, liver or kidney cancer.

Comment on this clone: One end of the junction does not line up with germline, which may come from a read error. CDR3 loop: CASREEVYEQFF. In nucleotides, the CDR3 is TGTGCCAGCAGGGAAGAGGTCTATGAGCAGTTCTTC. J is TRBJ2-1 and V is TRBV6-1; D unclear. CDR1 MNHNS and CDR2 SASEGT come from the germline V gene. The CDR3 has 12 amino acids.

The chain recombines TRBV9 with TRBJ2-3; TRBD2 agrees at 12 bases. Losses at the gene ends were 4 bases for V and 0 bases for J; bases not matched to a gene: 6. This CDR3 is 17 amino acids long. CDR1 and CDR2 from the germline V gene are SGDLS and YYNGEE. The DNA of the CDR3 is TGTGCCAGCAGCACCTCGACTAGCGGGAGAAGCACAGATACGCAGTATTTT. It encodes CASSTSTSGRSTDTQYF.

The rearrangement uses TRBV7-2 and TRBJ2-1; 8 bases fit TRBD1. From germline, CDR1 is SGHTA and CDR2 FQGNSA. V was clipped by 5 bases and J by 10 bases; unmatched bases: 7. The CDR3 is 13 residues long. CDR3 protein: CASSKDRAGEQFF. In nucleotides, the CDR3 is TGTGCCAGCAGCAAGGACAGGGCAGGCGAGCAGTTCTTC.

J is TRBJ1-3 and V is TRBV11-2; 11 bases are shared with TRBD1. Germline lookup yields CDR1 SGHAT and CDR2 FQNNGV. The CDR3 covers 19 residues. V shed 5 bases, J shed 0 bases, and the junction held 12 bases outside the gene matches. CDR3 region: CASSTDRGPFQDSGNTIYF. CDR3 DNA sequence: TGTGCCAGCAGCACGGACAGGGGGCCGTTTCAGGACTCTGGAAACACCATATATTTT.

CDR3 residues: CASSLEVRGRGATNEKLFF. The CDR3 nucleotides are TGTGCCAGCAGCTTAGAAGTGAGGGGCCGGGGAGCAACTAATGAAAAACTGTTTTTT. The rearrangement uses TRBV7-8 and TRBJ1-4; maybe TRBD1 (5 bases). Trimming removed 1 base at V and 0 bases at J, with 18 bases between. The CDR3 sequence is 19 residues long. The germline V gene encodes CDR1 SGHVS and CDR2 FQNEAQ.

The rearrangement uses TRBV4-2 and TRBJ2-7; 8 nucleotides align to TRBD2. V was clipped by 0 bases and J by 2 bases; unmatched bases: 6. This CDR3 region has 16 residues. CDR1 and CDR2 (germline): LGHNA, YNFKEQ. CDR3 loop: CASSQDRRLAPYEQYF. The DNA for the CDR3 is TGTGCCAGCAGCCAAGATCGACGACTAGCGCCCTACGAGCAGTACTTC.

The J gene is TRBJ2-1, the V gene TRBV4-3; 8 nucleotides agree with TRBD2. V lost 3 bases and J lost 7; bases outside the gene matches: 8. CDR1 LGHNA and CDR2 YSLEER come from the germline V gene. This CDR3 region has 15 residues. The CDR3 reads CASSHSLAGLNEQFF. The CDR3 DNA follows: TGCGCCAGCAGCCACTCTTTAGCGGGGCTTAATGAGCAGTTCTTC.

The chain couples TRBV6-6 to TRBJ1-2; a possible D gene is TRBD1 (6 bases). The CDR3 has 13 residues. In germline, CDR1 is MNHNY, CDR2 SVGAGI (reference sequence). Trimming took off 6 bases at V and 8 bases at J, with 16 bases between the two ends. The CDR3 DNA is TGTGCCAGCAGCCGACAGGCAGGGAGCGGCTACACCTTC. Protein sequence: CASSRQAGSGYTF.

The CDR3 DNA sequence: TGTGCCAGCAGCCAGGGTAGGGTACGCGAGCAGTACTTC. It is translated as CASSQGRVREQYF. The chain carries TRBV5-4 and TRBJ2-7; tentatively, D is TRBD1 (5 bases). Trimming pared 4 bases from V and 6 bases from J, leaving 14 bases between. This CDR3 spans 13 amino acids. In germline, CDR1 is SGHNT, CDR2 YYREEE (reference sequence). The variable domain in full, completed from reference TRBV5-4 and TRBJ2-7, reads ETGVTQSPTHLIKTRGQQVTLRCSSQSGHNTVSWYQQALGQGPQFIFQYYREEENGRGNFPPRFSGLQFPNYSSELNVNALELDDSALYLCASSQGRVREQYFGPGTRLTVT.